This is a list of T cell receptor beta chains from one sample in a study of brain T cells in children with intractable seizures. Sequenced by immunoSEQ multiplex PCR; TCRdb stores in-frame clones only, minus some. The sample consists of 340,000 or so clones, about 93% of them appearing once. The material was peripheral blood, obtained about 5 months after surgery. Receptors were obtained from a boy under two years old with tuberous sclerosis and intractable seizures. CDR3s include the opening cysteine and the closing phenylalanine or tryptophan. D genes are given only for firm matches. Not every row has a clone size; where given, it reads once, few, many or a size class.

d_call,j_call,clone_size,v_call,cdr3_aa,cdr3_nt
-,TRBJ2-7,-,TRBV21-1,CASSKEGSTYEQYF,TGTGCCAGCAGCAAAGAGGGCAGCACCTACGAGCAGTACTTC
TRBD1,TRBJ2-1,-,TRBV28,CASSLQGARHNEQFF,TGTGCCAGCAGTTTACAGGGGGCGCGTCACAATGAGCAGTTCTTC
TRBD1,TRBJ2-7,few,TRBV5-1,CASSWRGQGLRNEQYF,TGCGCCAGCAGCTGGAGGGGACAGGGGTTAAGGAACGAGCAGTACTTC
-,TRBJ1-4,-,TRBV25-1,CASSERGVRGEKLFF,TGTGCCAGCAGTGAACGTGGGGTGCGGGGTGAAAAACTGTTTTTT
-,TRBJ2-1,-,TRBV5-1,CASSNNPGNNEQFF,TGCGCCAGCAGCAACAATCCGGGGAACAATGAGCAGTTCTTC
TRBD1,TRBJ1-2,-,TRBV2,CASSRRTGDYGYTF,TGTGCCAGCAGCCGAAGGACAGGGGACTATGGCTACACCTTC
-,TRBJ1-1,-,TRBV6-5,CASRQGLNTEAFF,TGTGCCAGCAGACAGGGCTTGAACACTGAAGCTTTCTTT
TRBD2,TRBJ2-7,-,TRBV6-6,CASSYGVAGVYEQYF,TGTGCCAGCAGTTATGGGGTAGCGGGAGTGTACGAGCAGTACTTC
TRBD2,TRBJ2-1,-,TRBV9,CASSGEGTSGEQQFF,TGTGCCAGCAGCGGGGAGGGGACTAGCGGTGAACAGCAGTTCTTC
-,TRBJ1-2,-,TRBV30,CAWSGRVVGYTF,TGTGCCTGGAGTGGCAGGGTAGTTGGCTACACCTTC
-,TRBJ1-2,-,TRBV19,CASSIGDYGYTF,TGTGCCAGTAGTATCGGGGACTATGGCTACACCTTC
-,TRBJ2-6,few,TRBV12-5,CASGLPLPSGANVLTF,TGTGCTAGTGGTTTGCCGCTCCCCTCTGGGGCCAACGTCCTGACTTTC
-,TRBJ2-5,-,TRBV5-1,CASSLDETQYF,TGCGCCAGCAGCTTGGACGAGACCCAGTACTTC
TRBD1,TRBJ1-2,-,TRBV6-5,CASSPYSTGAYGYTF,TGTGCCAGCAGCCCCTATTCGACAGGGGCCTATGGCTACACCTTC
-,TRBJ1-2,-,TRBV6-5,CASSYSGGGTYGYTF,TGTGCCAGCAGTTACTCGGGTGGGGGTACCTATGGCTACACCTTC